The 3 T cell receptor beta chains below all came from one sample that was sequenced in a study of cytotoxic CD8 clonotypes in ibrutinib-treated CLL. Generated by immunoSEQ multiplex PCR, the TCRdb table keeps only in-frame clones and is missing some. The sample lists around 200,000 clones, approximately 75% seen once, with roughly an eighth in the top ten. The specimen was PBMCs, collected after 12 months of ibrutinib treatment. Every receptor here comes from a human donor with chronic lymphocytic leukemia.

The chain is built from TRBV27 and TRBJ1-6, with 7 bases lining up with TRBD1. The germline V gene has CDR1 MNHEY and CDR2 SMNVEV (reference sequence). The CDR3 has 17 residues. Trimming removed 6 bases from V and 7 bases from J; junction bases left unmatched: 15. The chain's CDR3 is CASSTLDRVGVNSPLHF. The CDR3 DNA reads as TGTGCCAGCAGCACCCTTGACAGGGTCGGCGTGAATTCACCCCTCCACTTT.

The chain uses TRBV6-1 and TRBJ2-7, with a tentative D call TRBD1 (7 bases). Germline lookup yields CDR1 MNHNS and CDR2 SASEGT. The CDR3 contains 14 residues. V lost 5 bases and J 2 bases, leaving 13 bases between the germline ends. The CDR3 coding sequence is TGTGCCAGCAGTCCGCGGGACAGACCCTACGAGCAGTACTTC. Its protein is CASSPRDRPYEQYF.

This clone was counted only a few times. The V call is TRBV18, the J call TRBJ1-4; no reliable D call. The CDR3 totals 12 residues. V shed 6 bases and J shed 5 bases, with 7 bases lying between them. Germline CDR1 and CDR2: KGHSH and LQKENI. As DNA, the CDR3 is TGTGCCAGCTCGAGCGGGAATGAAAAACTGTTTTTT. It codes for CASSSGNEKLFF.